This is a list of T cell receptor beta chains from one sample in a study of T cell responses to AZD1222 COVID-19 vaccine. Method: immunoSEQ multiplex PCR; TCRdb's copy keeps in-frame clones and lacks some. The sample yields around 120,000 clones, 80% to 90% seen once. The material sequenced was peripheral blood, taken 28 days after the second AZD1222 dose. The receptors come from an adult who received the AZD1222 COVID-19 vaccine. CDR3s include the opening cysteine and the closing phenylalanine or tryptophan. Fields, in order: D gene, J gene, V gene, clone size, CDR3 DNA, CDR3 protein. A D gene is named only where the DNA matches it firmly. Where a row states a size, it is once, few, many or the class of an expanded clone; other rows omit it.

NA | TRBJ2-7 | TRBV5-6 | NA | TGTGCCAGCAGCTTTCCGGGGGGCATCTCCTACGAGCAGTACTTC | CASSFPGGISYEQYF
TRBD2 | TRBJ2-7 | TRBV5-6 | NA | TGTGCCAGCAGCTATCTGCTAGCGGGGGGGCTCTACGAGCAGTACTTC | CASSYLLAGGLYEQYF
NA | TRBJ1-2 | TRBV5-5 | NA | TGTGCCAGCAGCAATGGCGGGCCCATGGGCTACACCTTC | CASSNGGPMGYTF
TRBD1 | TRBJ2-1 | TRBV14 | NA | TGTGCCAGCAGCCTGGGACAGTACGCCTACAATGAGCAGTTCTTC | CASSLGQYAYNEQFF
NA | TRBJ2-7 | TRBV6-2/TRBV6-3 | many | TGTGCCAGCAGTCGGACGGCACCCTACGAGCAGTACTTC | CASSRTAPYEQYF
NA | TRBJ2-3 | TRBV7-2 | NA | TGTGCCAGCACCGGGAGGGGGCAAGATACGCAGTATTTT | CASTGRGQDTQYF
TRBD2 | TRBJ2-7 | TRBV6-5 | NA | TGTGCCAGTCACCCTGCGGGGGGGAGCTCCTACGAGCAGTACTTC | CASHPAGGSSYEQYF
NA | TRBJ2-7 | TRBV3-1/TRBV3-2 | NA | TGTGCCAGCAGCCAAGGACAGGTCGAGTACTTC | CASSQGQVEYF
NA | TRBJ2-2 | TRBV4-3 | NA | TGCGCCAGCAGCCAATTGGCAGGAGGAGACACCGGGGAGCTGTTTTTT | CASSQLAGGDTGELFF
TRBD1 | TRBJ1-2 | TRBV27 | NA | TGTGCCAGCAGTTTATTTGGGACAGGGAGTGGCTACACCTTC | CASSLFGTGSGYTF
TRBD1 | TRBJ1-5 | TRBV28 | few | TGTGCCAGCAGTTCGCCCGACAGGGGGTTTCGCAATCAGCCCCAGCATTTT | CASSSPDRGFRNQPQHF
NA | TRBJ1-5 | TRBV6-5 | NA | TGTGCCAGCAGGACAGGCGGCAATCAGCCCCAGCATTTT | CASRTGGNQPQHF
TRBD1 | TRBJ2-7 | TRBV7-9 | NA | TGTGCCAGCAGCTTATGGGGGACAGGGGGGAGTGGCTACGAGCAGTACTTC | CASSLWGTGGSGYEQYF
TRBD1 | TRBJ1-2 | TRBV6-5 | NA | TGTGCCAGCAGTTACTTCGACAGGGACTATGGCTACACCTTC | CASSYFDRDYGYTF
NA | TRBJ2-1 | TRBV6-5 | NA | TGTGCCAGCAGTTACCGGGGTGAGCAGTTCTTC | CASSYRGEQFF
NA | TRBJ1-1 | TRBV6-2/TRBV6-3 | NA | TGTGCCAGCAGTTATGGGAGCATGAACACTGAAGCTTTCTTT | CASSYGSMNTEAFF
NA | TRBJ1-1 | TRBV2 | NA | TGTGCCAGCAGTGCTTACGGTCAGGGCCACACTGAAGCTTTCTTT | CASSAYGQGHTEAFF
NA | TRBJ1-2 | TRBV7-2 | NA | TGTGCCAGCAGCTTAGTCGACAGGACCCAGAGTGGCTACACCTTC | CASSLVDRTQSGYTF
NA | TRBJ1-5 | TRBV18 | few | TGTGCCAGCTCACCACCAAAAACTTATAGCAATCAGCCCCAGCATTTT | CASSPPKTYSNQPQHF
TRBD1 | TRBJ2-7 | TRBV5-1 | NA | TGCGCCAGCAGCTTGGCCCCTCCGGGACAGGGGACACACGAGCAGTACTTC | CASSLAPPGQGTHEQYF
NA | TRBJ2-6 | TRBV30 | NA | TGTGCCTGGAGGGGGACGGAGGCTGGGGCCAACGTCCTGACTTTC | CAWRGTEAGANVLTF
TRBD1 | TRBJ1-5 | TRBV7-2 | NA | TGTGCCAGCAGCCTACAGGGGGCTCGGAATCAGCCCCAGCATTTT | CASSLQGARNQPQHF
NA | TRBJ2-2 | TRBV6-1 | NA | TGTGCCAGCAGGGGTCCCTCCACAGGGGAGCTGTTTTTT | CASRGPSTGELFF
NA | TRBJ2-1 | TRBV5-1 | few | TGCGCCAGCAGCCTAAGCTCCTACAATGAGCAGTTCTTC | CASSLSSYNEQFF
NA | TRBJ2-3 | TRBV27 | few | TGTGCCAGCAGTGACCCCGGGACACGGTTACCTGGGCATAGGGCAGATACGCAGTATTTT | CASSDPGTRLPGHRADTQYF
TRBD1 | TRBJ1-1 | TRBV10-2 | few | TGCGCCAGCAGTTTGGACAGGGATGCTTTCTTT | CASSLDRDAFF
TRBD1 | TRBJ1-1 | TRBV5-1 | NA | TGCGCCAGCAGCTTGGGGCAGGGGGGCCTGAACACTGAAGCTTTCTTT | CASSLGQGGLNTEAFF
TRBD1 | TRBJ1-3 | TRBV9 | NA | TGTGCCAGCAGCGTAGCGGACAGGACCTCTGGAAACACCATATATTTT | CASSVADRTSGNTIYF
NA | TRBJ1-2 | TRBV6-2/TRBV6-3 | NA | TGTGCCAGCAGTTACACCGGGATTTTCGGGGGCTACACCTTC | CASSYTGIFGGYTF
NA | TRBJ1-2 | TRBV2 | once | TGTGCCAGCCGACCGGACAACTATGGCTACACCTTC | CASRPDNYGYTF
NA | TRBJ1-6 | TRBV27 | NA | TGTGCCAGCAGTTTATTGACGACAGCGTTGGGTCATAATTCACCCCTCCACTTT | CASSLLTTALGHNSPLHF
TRBD1 | TRBJ1-5 | TRBV18 | NA | TGTGCCAGCTCACGTCCCGGGACAGGGACCAATCAGCCCCAGCATTTT | CASSRPGTGTNQPQHF
TRBD1 | TRBJ2-3 | TRBV19 | NA | TGTGCCAGTAGAATGGACAGGGGCGGGCGGGATACGCAGTATTTT | CASRMDRGGRDTQYF
NA | TRBJ1-1 | TRBV19 | NA | TGTGCCAGTAGTATAGGAGGGCTTTCAGCTTTCTTT | CASSIGGLSAFF
NA | TRBJ2-7 | TRBV20-1 | NA | TGCAGTGCTAGCCCTAGGGGGGAGCAGTACTTC | CSASPRGEQYF
NA | TRBJ1-6 | TRBV28 | NA | TGTGCCAGCAGTTTAATGTCCCAGGGGAATACACCCCTCCACTTT | CASSLMSQGNTPLHF
TRBD1 | TRBJ2-3 | TRBV10-1 | NA | TGCGCCAGCAGTGGCCCACCAGGGGGATACACAGATACGCAGTATTTT | CASSGPPGGYTDTQYF
TRBD1 | TRBJ1-1 | TRBV11-2 | NA | TGTGCCAGCAGCTTAGGGACAGGGGGCTATTTTTTAAAGTACACTGAAGCTTTCTTT | CASSLGTGGYFLKYTEAFF
NA | TRBJ1-2 | TRBV5-1 | NA | TGCGCCAGCAGCCCTGGAGGCAGGATCTATGGCTACACCTTC | CASSPGGRIYGYTF
NA | TRBJ1-6 | TRBV4-2 | NA | TGTGCCAGCAGCCTACCCGGGACACTTAATTCACCCCTCCACTTT | CASSLPGTLNSPLHF
NA | TRBJ1-5 | TRBV20-1 | few | TGCAGTGCTAGTAGAGACAGGAGATTGCAGCCCCAGCATTTT | CSASRDRRLQPQHF
NA | TRBJ1-5 | TRBV3-1/TRBV3-2 | NA | TGTGCCAGCAGCCAGGGTTGGGGGGATCAGCCCCAGCATTTT | CASSQGWGDQPQHF
NA | TRBJ1-1 | TRBV10-2 | NA | TGCGCCAGCAGTGATCAGGGGCGGGTGATGAACACTGAAGCTTTCTTT | CASSDQGRVMNTEAFF
TRBD1 | TRBJ1-6 | TRBV18 | NA | TGTGCCAGCTCACCAAGAGGACAGGGGGATAGAGAGTCACCCCTCCACTTT | CASSPRGQGDRESPLHF
TRBD1 | TRBJ1-5 | TRBV23-1 | NA | TGCGCCAGCAGTCCTCCCCAGGGGGACAGGGGGAATCAGCCCCAGCATTTT | CASSPPQGDRGNQPQHF
TRBD2 | TRBJ2-1 | TRBV28 | NA | TGTGCCAGCAGTTTAAGAGCGGGGTTCTACAATGAGCAGTTCTTC | CASSLRAGFYNEQFF
NA | TRBJ2-2 | TRBV7-2 | few | TGTGCCAGCAGCTCTTTTGGAAGGGATAGTACCGGGGAGCTGTTTTTT | CASSSFGRDSTGELFF
NA | TRBJ2-1 | TRBV27 | NA | TGTGCCAGCAGTTTGCGACTCCCCCTTGGTGAGCAGTTCTTC | CASSLRLPLGEQFF
NA | TRBJ1-6 | TRBV4-1 | NA | TGCGCCAGCAGCCATGGTCGGGGAATGCGGAATTCACCCCTCCACTTT | CASSHGRGMRNSPLHF